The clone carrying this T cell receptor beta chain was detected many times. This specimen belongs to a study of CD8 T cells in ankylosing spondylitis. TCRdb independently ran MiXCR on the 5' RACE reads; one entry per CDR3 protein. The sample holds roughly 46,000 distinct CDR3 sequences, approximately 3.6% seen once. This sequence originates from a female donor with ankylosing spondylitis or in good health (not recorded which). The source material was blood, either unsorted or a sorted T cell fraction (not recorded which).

CDR3 amino acids: CASSPGTGTNTEAFF. CDR3 DNA: TGTGCCAGCAGCCCGGGGACAGGAACTAACACTGAAGCTTTCTTT. The chain combines TRBV9 with TRBJ1-1, with TRBD1 identical over 8 bases. The germline V gene encodes CDR1 SGDLS and CDR2 YYNGEE. The CDR3 has 15 amino acids. V gave up 4 bases and J gave up 2 bases; unmatched junction bases: 7.